Sequencing of this TCR beta chain was carried out in a study of blood T cell repertoires in COVID-19. Sequencing was performed with immunoSEQ multiplex PCR; in TCRdb, only in-frame clones are kept and a portion is missing. The sample records roughly 90,000 clones, around four fifths being singletons. This CDR3 has 15 residues. Germline loops: CDR1 SGDLS, CDR2 YYNGEE. Between the trimmed V and J ends, which lost 1 base and 2 bases, there was a span of 12 bases. The gene calls are TRBV9 and TRBJ2-5, with D perhaps TRBD2 (7 bases). The clonotype was recovered from a woman in her sixties or seventies with acute or convalescent COVID-19. The source material was peripheral blood. CDR3 amino acids: CASSVTGGGQETQYF. The DNA for the CDR3 is TGTGCCAGCAGCGTAACGGGGGGCGGGCAAGAGACCCAGTACTTC.